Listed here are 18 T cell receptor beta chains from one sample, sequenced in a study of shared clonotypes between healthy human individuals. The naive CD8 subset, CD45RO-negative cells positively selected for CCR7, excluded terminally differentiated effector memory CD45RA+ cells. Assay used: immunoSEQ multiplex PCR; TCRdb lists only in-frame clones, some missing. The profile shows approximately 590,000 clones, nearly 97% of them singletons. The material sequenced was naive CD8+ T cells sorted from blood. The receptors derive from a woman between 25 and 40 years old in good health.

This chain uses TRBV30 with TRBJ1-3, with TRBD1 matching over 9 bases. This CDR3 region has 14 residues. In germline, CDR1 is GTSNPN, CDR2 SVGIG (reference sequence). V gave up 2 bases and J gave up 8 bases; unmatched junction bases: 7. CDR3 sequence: CAWSPGTGFDTIYF. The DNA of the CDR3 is TGTGCCTGGAGTCCCGGGACAGGGTTTGACACCATATATTTT. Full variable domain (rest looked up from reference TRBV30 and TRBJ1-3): SQTIHQWPATLVQPVGSPLSLECTVEGTSNPNLYWYRQAAGRGLQLLFYSVGIGQISSEVPQNLSASRPQDRQFILSSKKLLLSDSGFYLCAWSPGTGFDTIYFGEGSWLTVV.

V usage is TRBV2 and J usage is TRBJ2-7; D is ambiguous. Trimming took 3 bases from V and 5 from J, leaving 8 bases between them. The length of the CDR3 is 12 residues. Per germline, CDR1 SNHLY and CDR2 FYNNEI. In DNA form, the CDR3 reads TGTGCCAGCAGTGAGGTATCCCACGAGCAGTACTTC. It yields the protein CASSEVSHEQYF.

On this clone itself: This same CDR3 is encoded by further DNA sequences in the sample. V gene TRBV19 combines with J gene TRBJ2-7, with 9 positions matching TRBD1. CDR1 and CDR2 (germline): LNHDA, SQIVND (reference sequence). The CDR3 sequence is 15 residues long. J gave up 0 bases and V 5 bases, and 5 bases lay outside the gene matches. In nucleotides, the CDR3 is TGTGCCAGTAGTCCGGGACAGGGATCCTCCTACGAGCAGTACTTC. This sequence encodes CASSPGQGSSYEQYF.

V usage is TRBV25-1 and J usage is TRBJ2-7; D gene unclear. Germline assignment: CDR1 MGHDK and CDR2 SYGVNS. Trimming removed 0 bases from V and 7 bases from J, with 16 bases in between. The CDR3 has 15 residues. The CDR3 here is CASSEYEARSTEQYF. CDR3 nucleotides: TGTGCCAGCAGTGAATATGAAGCCCGATCTACTGAGCAGTACTTC.

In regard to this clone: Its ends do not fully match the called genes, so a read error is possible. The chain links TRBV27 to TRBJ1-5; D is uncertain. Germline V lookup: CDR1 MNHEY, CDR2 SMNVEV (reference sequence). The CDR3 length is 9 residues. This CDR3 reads CASSQPQHF. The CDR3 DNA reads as TGTGCCAGCAGTCAGCCCCAGCATTTT.

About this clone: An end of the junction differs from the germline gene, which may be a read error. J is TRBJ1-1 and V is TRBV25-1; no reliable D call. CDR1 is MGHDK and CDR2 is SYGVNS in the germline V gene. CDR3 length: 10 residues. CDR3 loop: CASSDWKLVF. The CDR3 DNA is TGTGCCAGCAGTGATTGGAAGCTGGTCTTT.

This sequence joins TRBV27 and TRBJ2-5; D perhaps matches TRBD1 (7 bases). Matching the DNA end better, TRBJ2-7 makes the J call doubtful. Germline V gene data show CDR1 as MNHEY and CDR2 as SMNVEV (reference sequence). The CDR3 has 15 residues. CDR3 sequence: CASSDGAGGGYEQYF. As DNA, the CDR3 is TGTGCCAGCAGCGACGGGGCAGGGGGAGGCTACGAGCAGTACTTC.

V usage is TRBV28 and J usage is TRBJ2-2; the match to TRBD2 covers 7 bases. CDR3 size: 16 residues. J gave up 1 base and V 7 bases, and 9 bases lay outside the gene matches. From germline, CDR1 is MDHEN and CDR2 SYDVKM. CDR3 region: CASKGRGDMNTGELFF. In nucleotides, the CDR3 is TGTGCCAGCAAGGGCCGGGGGGATATGAACACCGGGGAGCTGTTTTTT.

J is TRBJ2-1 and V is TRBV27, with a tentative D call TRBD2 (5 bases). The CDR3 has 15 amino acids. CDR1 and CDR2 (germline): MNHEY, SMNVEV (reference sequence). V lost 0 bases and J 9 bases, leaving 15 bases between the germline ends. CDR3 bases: TGTGCCAGCAGTTTATCCGAGACTAATGATGCTGAGCAGTTCTTC. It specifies CASSLSETNDAEQFF.

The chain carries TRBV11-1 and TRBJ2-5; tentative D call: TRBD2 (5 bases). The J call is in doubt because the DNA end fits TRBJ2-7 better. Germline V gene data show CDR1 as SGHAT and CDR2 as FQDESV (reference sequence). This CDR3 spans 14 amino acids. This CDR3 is CASSFPGKAYEQYF. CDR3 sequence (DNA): TGTGCCAGCTCCTTCCCCGGGAAGGCCTACGAGCAGTACTTC.

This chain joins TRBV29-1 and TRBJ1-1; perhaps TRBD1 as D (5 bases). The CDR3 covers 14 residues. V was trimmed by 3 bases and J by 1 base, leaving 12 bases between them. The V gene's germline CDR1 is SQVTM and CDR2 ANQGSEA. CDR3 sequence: CSVEDLGGNTEAFF. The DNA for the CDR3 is TGCAGCGTTGAGGATCTTGGGGGGAACACTGAAGCTTTCTTT.

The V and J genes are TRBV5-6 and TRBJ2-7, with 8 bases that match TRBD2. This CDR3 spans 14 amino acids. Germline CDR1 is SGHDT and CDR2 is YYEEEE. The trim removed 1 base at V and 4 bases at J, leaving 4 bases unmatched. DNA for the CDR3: TGTGCCAGCAGCTTGAGGACTAGCATATACGAGCAGTACTTC. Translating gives CASSLRTSIYEQYF.

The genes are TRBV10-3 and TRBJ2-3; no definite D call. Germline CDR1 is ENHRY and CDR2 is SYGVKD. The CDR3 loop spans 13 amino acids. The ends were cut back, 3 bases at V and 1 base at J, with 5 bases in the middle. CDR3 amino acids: CAISDRGTDTQYF. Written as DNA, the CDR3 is TGTGCCATCAGTGATCGGGGCACAGATACGCAGTATTTT.

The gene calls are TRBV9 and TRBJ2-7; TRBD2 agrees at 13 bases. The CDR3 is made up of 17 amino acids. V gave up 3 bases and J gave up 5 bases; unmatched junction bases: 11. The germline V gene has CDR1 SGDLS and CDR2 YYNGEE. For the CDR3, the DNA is TGTGCCAGCAGCGCCGGACTAGCGGGAGTATTAGGCGACGAGCAGTACTTC. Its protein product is CASSAGLAGVLGDEQYF.

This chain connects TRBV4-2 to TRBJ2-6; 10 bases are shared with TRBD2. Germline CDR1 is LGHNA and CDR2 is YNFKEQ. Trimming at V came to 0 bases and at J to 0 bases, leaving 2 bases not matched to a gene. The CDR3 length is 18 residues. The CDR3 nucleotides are TGTGCCAGCAGCCAAGATAGCGGGAGGAGCTCTGGGGCCAACGTCCTGACTTTC. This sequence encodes CASSQDSGRSSGANVLTF.

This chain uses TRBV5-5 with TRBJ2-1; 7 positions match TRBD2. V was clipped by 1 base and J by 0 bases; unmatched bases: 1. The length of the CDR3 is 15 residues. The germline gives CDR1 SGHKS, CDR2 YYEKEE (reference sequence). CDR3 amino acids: CASSLTSVSYNEQFF. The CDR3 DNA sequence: TGTGCCAGCAGCTTGACTAGCGTCTCCTACAATGAGCAGTTCTTC.

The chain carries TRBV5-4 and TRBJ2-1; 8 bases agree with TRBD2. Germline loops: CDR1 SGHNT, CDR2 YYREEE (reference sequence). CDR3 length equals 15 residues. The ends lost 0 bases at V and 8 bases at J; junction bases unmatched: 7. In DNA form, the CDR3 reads TGTGCCAGCAGCTTGGCCACGGCGGGAGGCGATGAGCAGTTCTTC. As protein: CASSLATAGGDEQFF.

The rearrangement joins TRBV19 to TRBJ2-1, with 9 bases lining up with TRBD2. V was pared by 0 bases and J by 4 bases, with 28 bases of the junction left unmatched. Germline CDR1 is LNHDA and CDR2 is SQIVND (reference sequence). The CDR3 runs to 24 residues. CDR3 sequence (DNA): TGTGCCAGTAGTATAGATCGGCCCGCGAAGGGGGGGGCTAGCGGGACCTCCCTTTACAATGAGCAGTTCTTC. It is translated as CASSIDRPAKGGASGTSLYNEQFF.